This entry concerns a single TCR beta chain. The antigen is not known. A second roughly 7 to 12 cycle PCR used barcoded and J-beta primers. All samples yielded 2.5 million or more CDR3-containing paired-end reads. TCRdb reanalysed the 5' RACE reads using MiXCR and keeps one entry per CDR3 protein. The sample contains about 1.1 million distinct CDR3 sequences, roughly two fifths of which appear only once. The CDR3 sequence is 14 residues long. Germline V gene sequence: CDR1 MNHEY, CDR2 SMNVEV (reference sequence). The trim removed 6 bases at V and 6 bases at J, leaving 5 bases unmatched. Each donor's blood draw was roughly 10 milliliters of peripheral blood. Per-sample yields of isolated PBMCs were at least 6 million. This sample was included in a study of blood T cells in healthy people across ages. General study findings and limits: Higher diversity, along with more naive CD4+ cells, distinguished long-lived donors from aged donors.

The chain joins TRBV27 to TRBJ1-5; 10 bases map to TRBD1. The sample consisted of blood. The receptor's source is a young man in good health. CDR3: CASSRTGGIQPQHF. The CDR3 region has the DNA TGTGCCAGCAGCCGGACAGGGGGGATTCAGCCCCAGCATTTT.